In this sample, the clone carrying this T cell receptor beta chain turned up a few times. The CDR3 loop spans 14 amino acids. V was trimmed by 3 bases and J by 4 bases, leaving 12 bases between them. Germline assignment: CDR1 SGHAT and CDR2 FQNNGV. The entry originates in a study of control samples from healthy donors and cancer patients. Using immunoSEQ multiplex PCR, the repertoire was profiled, and TCRdb retains in-frame clones only, with some absent. This table holds around 95,000 clones, around four fifths found once. This TCR derives from a man younger than 40 in good health. V and J are TRBV11-2 and TRBJ2-5, with D possibly being TRBD1 or TRBD2 (6 bases each). Source material: blood. CDR3 DNA sequence: TGTGCCAGCAGCTTCCGGGGGCCGCGAGAGACCCAGTACTTC. Its protein product is CASSFRGPRETQYF.